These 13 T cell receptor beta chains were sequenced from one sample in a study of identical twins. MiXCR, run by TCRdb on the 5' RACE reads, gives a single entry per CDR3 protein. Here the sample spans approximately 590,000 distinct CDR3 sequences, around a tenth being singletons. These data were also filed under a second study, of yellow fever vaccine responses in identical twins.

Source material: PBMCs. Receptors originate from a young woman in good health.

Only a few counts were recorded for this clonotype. Here the CDR3 DNA reads TGTGCCAGCAGTCTTACCTGGCAGGGGCTTTCGAAAGAGACCCAGTACTTC. Translation gives CASSLTWQGLSKETQYF. The chain is built from TRBV6-2 or TRBV6-3 and TRBJ2-5; the D gene is possibly TRBD1 (6 bases). Per germline, CDR1 MNHEY and CDR2 SVGEGT. This CDR3 has 17 amino acids. V was cut by 5 bases and J by 3 bases, with 22 bases left in between.

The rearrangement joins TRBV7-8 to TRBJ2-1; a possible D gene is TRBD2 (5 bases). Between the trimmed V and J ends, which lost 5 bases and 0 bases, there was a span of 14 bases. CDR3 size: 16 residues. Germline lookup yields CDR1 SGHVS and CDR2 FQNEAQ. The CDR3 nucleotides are TGTGCCAGCAGCCTATATACTAGTACCTCCTACAATGAGCAGTTCTTC. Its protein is CASSLYTSTSYNEQFF.

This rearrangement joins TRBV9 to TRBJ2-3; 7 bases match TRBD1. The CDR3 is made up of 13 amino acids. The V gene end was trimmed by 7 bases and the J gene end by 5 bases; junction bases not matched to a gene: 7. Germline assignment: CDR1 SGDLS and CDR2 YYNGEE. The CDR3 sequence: CASGSDREDTQYF. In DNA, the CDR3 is TGTGCCAGCGGCTCTGACAGGGAAGATACGCAGTATTTT. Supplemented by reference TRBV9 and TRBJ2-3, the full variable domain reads DSGVTQTPKHLITATGQRVTLRCSPRSGDLSVYWYQQSLDQGLQFLIQYYNGEERAKGNILERFSAQQFPDLHSELNLSSLELGDSALYFCASGSDREDTQYFGPGTRLTVL.

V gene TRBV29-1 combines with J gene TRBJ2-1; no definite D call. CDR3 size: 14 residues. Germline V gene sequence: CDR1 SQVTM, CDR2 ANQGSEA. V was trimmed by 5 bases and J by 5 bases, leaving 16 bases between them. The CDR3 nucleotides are TGCAGCGTTATAGACGAACGAGAGAACAATGAGCAGTTCTTC. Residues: CSVIDERENNEQFF.

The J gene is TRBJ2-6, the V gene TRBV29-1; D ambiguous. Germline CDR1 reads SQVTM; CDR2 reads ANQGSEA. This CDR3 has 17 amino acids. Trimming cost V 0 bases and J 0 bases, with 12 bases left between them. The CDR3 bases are TGCAGCGTTGAAGATGGCAAGGTTGGCTCTGGGGCCAACGTCCTGACTTTC. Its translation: CSVEDGKVGSGANVLTF.

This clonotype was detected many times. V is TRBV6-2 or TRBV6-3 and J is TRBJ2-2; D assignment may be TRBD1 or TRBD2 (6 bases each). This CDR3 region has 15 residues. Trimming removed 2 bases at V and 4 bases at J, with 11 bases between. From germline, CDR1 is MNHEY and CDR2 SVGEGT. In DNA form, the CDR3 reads TGTGCCAGCAGTTACCGGGGGCAGGGCACCGGGGAGCTGTTTTTT. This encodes CASSYRGQGTGELFF.

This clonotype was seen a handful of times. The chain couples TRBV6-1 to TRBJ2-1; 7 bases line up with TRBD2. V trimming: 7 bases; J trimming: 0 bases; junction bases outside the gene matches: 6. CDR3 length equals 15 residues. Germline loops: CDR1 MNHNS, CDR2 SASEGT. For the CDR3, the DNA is TGTGCCAGCAAGAGCGGGGAGAGCTCCTACAATGAGCAGTTCTTC. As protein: CASKSGESSYNEQFF.

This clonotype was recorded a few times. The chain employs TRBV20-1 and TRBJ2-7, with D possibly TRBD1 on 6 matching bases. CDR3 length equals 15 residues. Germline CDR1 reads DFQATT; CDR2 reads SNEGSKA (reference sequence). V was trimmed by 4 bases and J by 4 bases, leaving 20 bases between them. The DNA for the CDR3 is TGCAGTGCTAAACGAGGGGCAGGGGAAGCGTACGAGCAGTACTTC. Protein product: CSAKRGAGEAYEQYF.

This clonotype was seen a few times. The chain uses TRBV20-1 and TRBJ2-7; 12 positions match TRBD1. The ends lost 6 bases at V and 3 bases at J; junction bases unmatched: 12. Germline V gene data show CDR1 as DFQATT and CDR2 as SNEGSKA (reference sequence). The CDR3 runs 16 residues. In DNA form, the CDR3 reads TGCAGTGCCCGAGGGACAGGGGGCCTTGCACACTACGAGCAGTACTTC. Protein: CSARGTGGLAHYEQYF.

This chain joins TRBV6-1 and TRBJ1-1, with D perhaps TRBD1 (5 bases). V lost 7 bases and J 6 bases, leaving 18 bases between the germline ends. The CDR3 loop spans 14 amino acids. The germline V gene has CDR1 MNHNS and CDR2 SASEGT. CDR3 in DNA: TGTGCCAGCAACGACTGGGGGGACTTCTCTGAAGCTTTCTTT. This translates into CASNDWGDFSEAFF.

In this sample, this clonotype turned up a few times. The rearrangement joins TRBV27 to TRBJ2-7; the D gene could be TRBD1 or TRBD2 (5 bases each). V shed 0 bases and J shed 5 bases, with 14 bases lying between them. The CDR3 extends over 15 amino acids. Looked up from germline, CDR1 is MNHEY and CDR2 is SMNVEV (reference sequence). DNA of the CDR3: TGTGCCAGCAGTTTATCGAGGGTTTGGGGCAACGAGCAGTACTTC. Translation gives CASSLSRVWGNEQYF.

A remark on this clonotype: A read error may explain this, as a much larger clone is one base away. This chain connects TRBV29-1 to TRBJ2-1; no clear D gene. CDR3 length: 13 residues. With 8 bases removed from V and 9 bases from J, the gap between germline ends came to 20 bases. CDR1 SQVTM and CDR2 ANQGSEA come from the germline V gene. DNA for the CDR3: TGCAGCACCTTATTACCTGACACCTGTGAGCAGTTCTTC. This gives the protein CSTLLPDTCEQFF.

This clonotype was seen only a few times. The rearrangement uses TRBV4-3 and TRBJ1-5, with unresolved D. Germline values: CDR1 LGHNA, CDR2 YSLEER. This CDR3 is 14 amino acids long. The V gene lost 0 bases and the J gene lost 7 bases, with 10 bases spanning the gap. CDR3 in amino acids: CASSQDLGKQPQHF. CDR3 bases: TGCGCCAGCAGCCAAGATCTAGGGAAACAGCCCCAGCATTTT.